The next 14 T cell receptor beta chains were all read from a single sample in a study of blood T cells in healthy people across ages. Primed by a sample-barcoded 5' primer and a J-beta primer mix, a second PCR proceeded for about 7 to 11 cycles. One entry per CDR3 protein, called by TCRdb with MiXCR from the 5' RACE reads. The table lists about 1.5 million distinct CDR3 sequences, 42% of them singletons. What was sequenced was blood. Receptors originate from a young woman in good health.

In its sample, this clonotype was seen a few times. The genes are TRBV9 and TRBJ1-1; 11 bases fit TRBD1. V dropped 3 bases and J dropped 6; count of bases not matched to a gene: 7. Germline values: CDR1 SGDLS, CDR2 YYNGEE. CDR3 length equals 15 residues. Written as DNA, the CDR3 is TGTGCCAGCAGCGCGGGGGACAGGGGGATGGCTGAAGCTTTCTTT. It translates to CASSAGDRGMAEAFF. The entire variable domain, with the rest obtained from reference TRBV9 and TRBJ1-1, is as follows: DSGVTQTPKHLITATGQRVTLRCSPRSGDLSVYWYQQSLDQGLQFLIQYYNGEERAKGNILERFSAQQFPDLHSELNLSSLELGDSALYFCASSAGDRGMAEAFFGQGTRLTVV.

On this clonotype itself: One end of the junction varies from germline; a read error may be responsible. The chain uses TRBV20-1 and TRBJ2-4; weak D call: TRBD1 (5 bases). The DNA end is a closer match to TRBJ2-7, so the J assignment may be wrong. Per germline, CDR1 DFQATT and CDR2 SNEGSKA (reference sequence). The CDR3 spans 14 residues. The CDR3: CSARGRGRTYEQYF. In DNA, the CDR3 is TGCAGTGCAAGAGGTAGGGGCCGCACCTACGAGCAGTACTTC.

At least ten counts were recorded for this clonotype. The rearrangement uses TRBV6-1 and TRBJ2-1; D unresolved. Per germline, CDR1 MNHNS and CDR2 SASEGT. This CDR3 spans 12 amino acids. V lost 1 base and J 8 bases, leaving 6 bases between the germline ends. CDR3 residues: CASSEVWDEQFF. In DNA, the CDR3 is TGTGCCAGCAGTGAAGTCTGGGATGAGCAGTTCTTC.

The chain couples TRBV20-1 to TRBJ2-7, with 7 nucleotides matching TRBD1. Germline V gene sequence: CDR1 DFQATT, CDR2 SNEGSKA (reference sequence). Trimming cost V 2 bases and J 2 bases; bases outside gene matches: 3. The CDR3 contains 13 residues. The CDR3 sequence is CSARTGQAYEQYF. The CDR3 region has the DNA TGCAGTGCTAGAACTGGACAGGCCTACGAGCAGTACTTC.

This clonotype was observed a few times. The chain joins TRBV25-1 to TRBJ2-7; 8 nucleotides align to TRBD2. The end of the DNA fits TRBJ2-4 better, so the J call may be wrong. The germline CDR1 and CDR2 sequences are MGHDK and SYGVNS. The length of the CDR3 is 14 residues. The CDR3 nucleotides are TGTGCCAGCAGTGACGCCGGGAGGGCTAACATTCAGTACTTC. Translating gives CASSDAGRANIQYF.

This clonotype has a handful of counts. J is TRBJ2-1 and V is TRBV20-1; 9 bases are a match to TRBD1. After removal of 2 bases from V and 6 bases from J, the junction contained 14 bases not matched to a gene. The germline CDR1 and CDR2 sequences are DFQATT and SNEGSKA (reference sequence). This CDR3 has 17 residues. CDR3 amino acids: CSARTSLRDRVVNEQFF. The CDR3 nucleotides read TGCAGTGCTAGAACCTCTCTCCGGGACAGGGTGGTCAATGAGCAGTTCTTC.

The chain combines TRBV27 with TRBJ2-5, with D maybe TRBD2 (5 bases). Trimming shortened V by 6 bases and J by 11 bases, and 19 bases separated the two germline ends. CDR3 length: 13 amino acids. Germline lookup yields CDR1 MNHEY and CDR2 SMNVEV (reference sequence). As DNA, the CDR3 is TGTGCCAGCAGGATACTAGACTCCAATGAGCAGTACTTC. This codes for CASRILDSNEQYF.

This clonotype came up many times. This chain links TRBV7-2 with TRBJ2-7; possibly TRBD1 for D (6 bases). Deletions cut 4 bases from V and 0 bases from J, with 10 bases between. CDR3 length: 14 amino acids. The germline V gene has CDR1 SGHTA and CDR2 FQGNSA. This CDR3 reads CASSSGHSSYEQYF. CDR3 nucleotides: TGTGCCAGCAGCTCGGGACACAGCTCCTACGAGCAGTACTTC.

This chain links TRBV12-3 or TRBV12-4 with TRBJ1-2; tentatively, D is TRBD1 (5 bases). The CDR3 runs 14 residues. V dropped 2 bases and J dropped 6 bases, with 13 bases sitting between them. As DNA, the CDR3 is TGTGCCAGCAGTTTAACGGGACTGATCAATGGCTACACCTTC. Its protein is CASSLTGLINGYTF.

The chain carries TRBV10-3 and TRBJ2-4; either TRBD1 or TRBD2 may supply D (5 bases each). The J call may be in error: the DNA end matches TRBJ2-5 better. This CDR3 comprises 13 residues. The germline V gene has CDR1 ENHRY and CDR2 SYGVKD. The CDR3 is CAIREDWGETQYF. In DNA form, the CDR3 reads TGTGCCATCAGGGAGGACTGGGGGGAGACCCAGTACTTC.

This clonotype was counted a few times. This chain uses TRBV6-1 with TRBJ2-1; 7 bases agree with TRBD1. V lost 6 bases to trimming and J lost 6 bases; unmatched junction nucleotides: 5. CDR3 length: 13 residues. Germline V gene sequence: CDR1 MNHNS, CDR2 SASEGT. CDR3 nucleotide sequence: TGTGCCAGCAGCTTACAGGGGTCCAATGAGCAGTTCTTC. This codes for CASSLQGSNEQFF.

This chain connects TRBV12-3 or TRBV12-4 to TRBJ2-7, with no clear D. Between the trimmed V and J ends, which lost 6 bases and 4 bases, there was a span of 13 bases. This CDR3 is 13 amino acids long. In DNA, the CDR3 is TGTGCCAGCAGCCCAGACGGTCGTTACGAGCAGTACTTC. Its protein product is CASSPDGRYEQYF.

CDR3 protein: CASSLGTNEETQYF. CDR3 coding DNA: TGCGCCAGCAGCTTAGGGACTAACGAGGAGACCCAGTACTTC. V gene TRBV5-1 combines with J gene TRBJ2-5; 7 positions agree with TRBD2. Germline CDR1 SGHRS, CDR2 YFSETQ. The CDR3 spans 14 residues. V lost 2 bases, J lost 5 bases, and 6 bases stayed unmatched.

The CDR3 sequence is CASSSRTGFDSGANVLTF. CDR3 bases: TGTGCCAGCAGTTCACGGACAGGGTTTGACTCTGGGGCCAACGTCCTGACTTTC. The genes are TRBV27 and TRBJ2-6; 8 positions agree with TRBD1. The CDR3 runs 18 residues. The trim removed 4 bases at V and 0 bases at J, leaving 8 bases unmatched. From germline, CDR1 is MNHEY and CDR2 SMNVEV (reference sequence).